This TCR beta chain came from a study of human T cells and chemical hapten exposure. This CDR3 is 14 amino acids long. The V and J ends lost 3 bases and 1 base respectively, with 9 bases between them. Germline loops: CDR1 SGHVS, CDR2 FNYEAQ. Sample time point: patch test 1, 2 weeks after DPC sensitization. Noted treatment: therapeutic diphenylcyclopropenone sensitization with weekly scalp DPC. TCRdb passed the RACE reads through MiXCR, listing each CDR3 protein once. The table lists roughly 190,000 distinct CDR3 sequences, approximately 20% of them singletons. This TCR was recovered from a woman aged 45-59 years with alopecia areata. Some clones in this sample may be carry-over from other donors' samples. This chain links TRBV7-6 with TRBJ1-1; D is unclear. The starting material was whole blood, obtained in connection with sensitization to the hapten diphenylcyclopropenone (DPC). This CDR3 reads CASSLLVRNTEAFF. In nucleotides, the CDR3 is TGTGCCAGCAGCTTGCTCGTCAGGAACACTGAAGCTTTCTTT.